This T cell receptor (beta chain) emerged from a study of Ad26.COV2.S vaccination and SARS-CoV-2 variants. General study findings and limits: Greater spike-specific TCR breadth was seen in vaccine recipients than in placebo recipients.

This CDR3 is built from 17 residues. The germline CDR1 and CDR2 sequences are SEHNR and FQNEAQ (reference sequence). V lost 1 base and J lost 2; bases outside the gene matches: 7. Concerning this clone itself: The antigen remains undetermined.

Only in-frame clones appear in the TCRdb table, and some are missing; sequencing was by immunoSEQ multiplex PCR. The sample has just over 350,000 clones, roughly 94% seen once; the top ten hold about 3.8%. This receptor was obtained from a human donor who had recovered from COVID-19. The sample was peripheral blood, taken after recovery from COVID-19. The V call is TRBV7-9, the J call TRBJ1-2, with 10 bases aligning to TRBD1. The CDR3 bases are TGTGCCAGCAGCTTAGATAGACAGGGGGCGAAGAACTATGGCTACACCTTC. As protein: CASSLDRQGAKNYGYTF.